This is a list of T cell receptor beta chains from one sample in a study of radiotherapy plus CTLA-4 blockade in lung cancer. Clones were sequenced by immunoSEQ multiplex PCR, and TCRdb holds only the in-frame ones, with some missing. The table has 50,000 to 60,000 clones, around 80% seen once; the top ten hold around 16%. The source material was peripheral blood, sampled from a patient treated with radiotherapy plus ipilimumab. All receptors come from a human donor with non-small cell lung cancer who had a complete response to radiotherapy plus ipilimumab. Both conserved end residues are part of each CDR3. A D gene is named only where the DNA matches it firmly. Clone size is shown for a subset of rows, as once, few, many or a class of expanded clone.

D gene	V gene	J gene	clone size	CDR3 DNA	CDR3 protein
TRBD1	TRBV5-1	TRBJ2-5	few	TGCGCCAGCAGCTTGGAGGGACAGCTCATCCAAGAGACCCAGTACTTC	CASSLEGQLIQETQYF
NA	TRBV30	TRBJ2-5	NA	TGTGCCTGGGGGAAACGACAGTACCAAGAGACCCAGTACTTC	CAWGKRQYQETQYF
TRBD1	TRBV7-9	TRBJ2-3	NA	TGTGCCAGCAGTTTTACCGGGACAGGGGGATTGGCGGATACGCAGTATTTT	CASSFTGTGGLADTQYF
NA	TRBV9	TRBJ2-3	NA	TGTGCCAGCAGCGTAGGGCTGCTAGATACGCAGTATTTT	CASSVGLLDTQYF
TRBD1	TRBV27	TRBJ2-1	NA	TGTGCCAGCAGCCGGGACAGACCCTACAATGAGCAGTTCTTC	CASSRDRPYNEQFF
TRBD1	TRBV18	TRBJ1-1	NA	TGTGCCAGCTCACAAGGGACAGGTACGAGCACTGAAGCTTTCTTT	CASSQGTGTSTEAFF
TRBD1	TRBV7-2	TRBJ1-5	NA	TGTGCCAGCAGCTTAGGAGACAGGGGTAATCAGCCCCAGCATTTT	CASSLGDRGNQPQHF
TRBD2	TRBV11-3	TRBJ2-5	NA	TGTGCCAGCAGCTTACGGTCGGGGGGACCACAAGAGACCCAGTACTTC	CASSLRSGGPQETQYF
NA	TRBV9	TRBJ2-3	NA	TGTGCCAGCAGCGGAGAAACAGGGACCCTCACAGATACGCAGTATTTT	CASSGETGTLTDTQYF
TRBD2	TRBV30	TRBJ2-5	few	TGTGCCTGGAGTGAAAGCGGGATGGGCCAAGAGACCCAGTACTTC	CAWSESGMGQETQYF
TRBD1	TRBV19	TRBJ1-1	NA	TGTGCCACCAACCACGCAGGGGGCGTAGGAAACACTGAAGCTTTCTTT	CATNHAGGVGNTEAFF
NA	TRBV2	TRBJ2-2	NA	TGTGCCAGCAGCGTCAGGGGAGACACCGGGGAGCTGTTTTTT	CASSVRGDTGELFF
NA	TRBV15	TRBJ2-1	NA	TGTGCCACCAGCAGCGTCGGGGGTGGTGAGCAGTTCTTC	CATSSVGGGEQFF
TRBD1	TRBV5-4	TRBJ2-7	NA	TGTGCCAGCAGCGGCTGGACAGGGTACGAGCAGTACTTC	CASSGWTGYEQYF
TRBD1	TRBV27	TRBJ1-2	NA	TGTGCCAGCAGTTTATCGGTTTCCCCGGACAGGGCAGTCTTC	CASSLSVSPDRAVF
TRBD1	TRBV5-6	TRBJ2-7	NA	TGTGCCAGCAGCTTGACAGGGGGGATTTACGAGCAGTACTTC	CASSLTGGIYEQYF
NA	TRBV18	TRBJ2-7	NA	TGTGCCAGCTCACCCGGAGTTTACGAGCAGTACTTC	CASSPGVYEQYF
TRBD2	TRBV27	TRBJ2-2	NA	TGTGCCAGCAGTTTAAGACTAGCGGGGGGGCCAAACACCGGGGAGCTGTTTTTT	CASSLRLAGGPNTGELFF
NA	TRBV7-9	TRBJ2-1	NA	TGTGCCAGCAGCCCCCCATTGAGCTCCTACAATGAGCAGTTCTTC	CASSPPLSSYNEQFF
NA	TRBV9	TRBJ1-2	NA	TGTGCCAGCAGCGTAGGGAGTGTCTTAGGTTATGGCTACACCTTC	CASSVGSVLGYGYTF
TRBD1	TRBV19	TRBJ2-7	NA	TGTGCCAGTAGTCCGACAGGGCGCGAGCAGTACTTC	CASSPTGREQYF
TRBD1	TRBV5-3	TRBJ1-3	NA	TGTGCCAGAAGCTTGGTGTACGGGGACAGGGGCCCTAGCTCTGGAAACACCATATATTTT	CARSLVYGDRGPSSGNTIYF
TRBD2	TRBV5-8	TRBJ2-1	few	TGTGCCAGCAGCTTGGGCAGCGGGGGATATTACAATGAGCAGTTCTTC	CASSLGSGGYYNEQFF
NA	TRBV27	TRBJ2-3	NA	TGTGCCAGCGCCAACCCGGGTCGCAGGGCAGATACGCAGTATTTT	CASANPGRRADTQYF
TRBD1	TRBV5-8	TRBJ2-3	NA	TGTGCCAGCAGCTGGCCAGGGGGTAGGACAGATACGCAGTATTTT	CASSWPGGRTDTQYF
TRBD2	TRBV7-2	TRBJ2-7	NA	TGTGCCAGCAGCCCGACTAGCGGGGGCACCTACGAGCAGTACTTC	CASSPTSGGTYEQYF
TRBD2	TRBV5-4	TRBJ2-3	few	TGTGCCAGCAGCTCGGGCCCGACTAGCGGGGGAGCAGATACGCAGTATTTT	CASSSGPTSGGADTQYF
TRBD2	TRBV15	TRBJ2-2	few	TGTGCCACCAGCTTATCGACTAGCGGGAGGGCCTTTAGCACCGGGGAGCTGTTTTTT	CATSLSTSGRAFSTGELFF
NA	TRBV4-1	TRBJ1-1	NA	TGCGCCAGCAGCCAACTTTTCCGCGGCAGATTGAACACTGAAGCTTTCTTT	CASSQLFRGRLNTEAFF
TRBD1	TRBV18	TRBJ1-1	NA	TGTGCCAGCTCACCTAAGAACCGGGACAGGGGACAACCTGAAGCTTTCTTT	CASSPKNRDRGQPEAFF
NA	TRBV15	TRBJ2-3	NA	TGTGCCACCAGCAGAGCCGATTTAGGGGTTACGCAGTATTTT	CATSRADLGVTQYF
NA	TRBV7-2	TRBJ1-5	NA	TGTGCCAGCAGCAGACCAGCAGGGGACCAGCCCCAGCATTTT	CASSRPAGDQPQHF
NA	TRBV30	TRBJ2-2	NA	TGTGCCTGGAGTGTACAAGTTCCCGGGGAGCTGTTTTTT	CAWSVQVPGELFF
NA	TRBV6-5	TRBJ2-4	NA	TGTGCCAGCAGTTCCTCCCCGGACAACCCCGTTCAGTACTTC	CASSSSPDNPVQYF
NA	TRBV4-3	TRBJ2-4	NA	TGCGCCAGCAGCCAAGATGTTTCTTTAGCCAAAAACATTCAGTACTTC	CASSQDVSLAKNIQYF
NA	TRBV11-2	TRBJ1-2	NA	TGTGCCAGCAGCTCGAACAGGGTCCTTGGCTACACCTTC	CASSSNRVLGYTF
NA	TRBV5-1	TRBJ1-1	NA	TGCGCCAGCAGCTTGGTAACAGGATCTATGAACACTGAAGCTTTCTTT	CASSLVTGSMNTEAFF
NA	TRBV5-1	TRBJ2-6	NA	TGCGCCAGCAGCCCAAGGAGGAGGGGCCAATCCTCTGGGGCCAACGTCCTGACTTTC	CASSPRRRGQSSGANVLTF
TRBD1	TRBV18	TRBJ1-4	NA	TGTGCCAGCTCACCGTCGGCACAGGGGAATGAAAAACTGTTTTTT	CASSPSAQGNEKLFF
NA	TRBV7-8	TRBJ1-4	once	TGTGCCAGCAGCTTACAGGGTTGGGGTAATGAAAAACTGTTTTTT	CASSLQGWGNEKLFF
NA	TRBV10-2	TRBJ2-3	NA	TGCGCCAGCAGTGAACTAGAGCCGACTACGCAGTATTTT	CASSELEPTTQYF
NA	TRBV18	TRBJ1-4	NA	TGTGCCAGCTCACATGATCGGAGTTCGAGCAATAATGAAAAACTGTTTTTT	CASSHDRSSSNNEKLFF
NA	TRBV5-6	TRBJ2-6	NA	TGTGCCAGCAGCGTGACAGTCAGCTCTGGGGCCAACGTCCTGACTTTC	CASSVTVSSGANVLTF
NA	TRBV18	TRBJ2-7	NA	TGTGCCAGCTCAGCAGGGGTTCGGAACGAGCAGTACTTC	CASSAGVRNEQYF
TRBD1	TRBV7-9	TRBJ2-3	once	TGTGCCAGCAGCTTAAACAGGGGATTCACAGATACGCAGTATTTT	CASSLNRGFTDTQYF
NA	TRBV5-1	TRBJ1-1	NA	TGCGCCAGCAGCTTGGCTGGGCTCCTCCGGAACACTGAAGCTTTCTTT	CASSLAGLLRNTEAFF
NA	TRBV30	TRBJ2-2	NA	TGTGCCTGGACCCCAAAGTCCACGGGGATGAACACCGGGGAGCTGTTTTTT	CAWTPKSTGMNTGELFF
TRBD1	TRBV28	TRBJ1-5	NA	TGTGCCAGCAGTTTATTGGGACAGGGCGGTCAGCCCCAGCATTTT	CASSLLGQGGQPQHF
NA	TRBV6-5	TRBJ1-6	NA	TGTGCCAGCAGAGGCGGACAGACTCATAATTCACCCCTCCACTTT	CASRGGQTHNSPLHF
NA	TRBV18	TRBJ1-2	NA	TGTGCCAGCTCACCCCCCGACGGGGGGCGAACTAATGGCTACACCTTC	CASSPPDGGRTNGYTF
NA	TRBV7-8	TRBJ2-1	NA	TGTGCCAGCAGCTTAGCATGGGCTGAGCAGTTCTTC	CASSLAWAEQFF
TRBD1	TRBV7-9	TRBJ1-1	NA	TGTGCCAGCAGCTTAAACCAGGGGGCACTGAACACTGAAGCTTTCTTT	CASSLNQGALNTEAFF
TRBD2	TRBV13	TRBJ2-2	NA	TGTGCCAGCAGCTTGGGACTAGCGGGAGACACCGGGGAGCTGTTTTTT	CASSLGLAGDTGELFF
NA	TRBV5-6	TRBJ2-1	NA	TGTGCCAGCAGCCTAAGAAACGAGCAGTTCTTC	CASSLRNEQFF